This section outlines one TCR beta chain sequence together with its context. What it binds is unknown. The source of the sample is a study of OX40 agonist ivuxolimab in advanced cancers. Overall study: People in dose escalation had one of these cancers: hepatocellular carcinoma, melanoma, renal cell or head and neck cancer. Partial responses, seen in three patients, involved one hepatocellular carcinoma and two cutaneous melanomas. Mean age approximately 66 years, range roughly 23 to 79; roughly 82% male.

Germline-derived CDR1 and CDR2 are MNHNS and SASEGT. Deletions cut 5 bases from V and 0 bases from J, with 8 bases between. This CDR3 spans 14 amino acids. The data were produced by immunoSEQ multiplex PCR, yet TCRdb's version contains in-frame clones alone and is incomplete. The sample has 25,000 to 40,000 clones, roughly 79% seen once. Study-level results: The work left the antigen specificity of expanded peripheral T cells undetermined.

This chain connects TRBV6-1 to TRBJ1-5, with no clear D. The TCR sequence derives from an adult with an advanced solid tumor such as melanoma, head and neck, liver or kidney cancer. The sample consisted of CD4+ or CD8+ T cells sorted from blood, taken in a trial of the OX40 agonist ivuxolimab. DNA of the CDR3: TGTGCCAGCAGTCGCGAGGTTAGCAATCAGCCCCAGCATTTT. Translation: CASSREVSNQPQHF.